One sample yielded the 20 T cell receptor beta chains listed below, sequenced in a study of blood T cells in healthy people across ages. Primers used in a second PCR of roughly 6 to 11 cycles were a sample-barcoded 5' primer and a J-beta primer mix. Each CDR3 protein gets one entry after TCRdb re-called the 5' RACE reads with MiXCR. The sample contains hundreds of thousands of distinct CDR3 sequences, 20% to 30% of which appear only once. This sample also belongs to another study, concerning T cells of mothers and their children.

The source material was blood. The receptors were sampled from a boy aged 5-17 years in good health.

V gene TRBV6-2 or TRBV6-3 combines with J gene TRBJ2-7; 8 bases map to TRBD2. V shed 0 bases and J 0 bases; nucleotides not matched to a gene: 7. This CDR3 is 17 amino acids long. The V gene's germline CDR1 is MNHEY and CDR2 SVGEGT. DNA for the CDR3: TGTGCCAGCAGTTACTCGGCTAGCGGGTCGAGCTCCTACGAGCAGTACTTC. Protein product: CASSYSASGSSSYEQYF.

This clonotype appeared a few times. J is TRBJ2-1 and V is TRBV9; tentatively, D is TRBD1 (5 bases). Per the germline V gene, CDR1 is SGDLS and CDR2 is YYNGEE. V lost 3 bases, J lost 7 bases, and 8 bases lay in between. CDR3 length: 12 residues. The CDR3 sequence is CASSEGLNEQFF. The CDR3 DNA sequence: TGTGCCAGCAGCGAGGGGTTAAATGAGCAGTTCTTC.

V usage is TRBV7-2 and J usage is TRBJ1-1, with no clear D. V shed 2 bases and J shed 3 bases, with 7 bases lying between them. Germline CDR1 reads SGHTA; CDR2 reads FQGNSA. The CDR3 totals 13 residues. The chain's CDR3 is CASSLSVDTEAFF. CDR3 DNA sequence: TGTGCCAGCAGCTTATCTGTGGACACTGAAGCTTTCTTT.

V is TRBV12-3 or TRBV12-4 and J is TRBJ1-5; no reliable D call. This CDR3 contains 11 residues. Trimming removed 6 bases from V and 9 bases from J, with 9 bases in between. CDR3: CASSTKGPQHF. The CDR3 nucleotides read TGTGCCAGCAGCACGAAGGGGCCCCAGCATTTT.

The J gene is TRBJ1-4, the V gene TRBV5-1; no definite D call. Trimming removed 4 bases from V and 8 bases from J, with 15 bases in between. This CDR3 comprises 14 residues. Germline assignment: CDR1 SGHRS and CDR2 YFSETQ. The DNA for the CDR3 is TGCGCCAGCAGCCAGCGACGGAGTGAGGAAAAACTGTTTTTT. This gives the protein CASSQRRSEEKLFF. Supplemented by reference TRBV5-1 and TRBJ1-4, the full variable domain reads KAGVTQTPRYLIKTRGQQVTLSCSPISGHRSVSWYQQTPGQGLQFLFEYFSETQRNKGNFPGRFSGRQFSNSRSEMNVSTLELGDSALYLCASSQRRSEEKLFFGSGTQLSVL.

This clonotype was seen a few times. CDR3 residues: CASSLDTTPGCEQYF. The DNA of the CDR3 is TGCGCCAGCAGTCTCGACACAACCCCTGGCTGCGAGCAGTACTTC. The chain recombines TRBV5-1 with TRBJ2-5; D remains ambiguous. The last part of the DNA fits TRBJ2-7 better; the J call may be wrong. The CDR3 is made up of 15 amino acids. CDR1 and CDR2 (germline): SGHRS, YFSETQ.

This clonotype has just a few counts. V usage is TRBV7-2 and J usage is TRBJ2-4, with 11 bases that match TRBD1. This CDR3 is built from 18 residues. Germline CDR1 and CDR2: SGHTA and FQGNSA. V lost 4 bases, J lost 0 bases, and 8 bases stayed unmatched. Written as DNA, the CDR3 is TGTGCCAGCAGCTCCTGGGACAGGGGGGATCTAGCCAAAAACATTCAGTACTTC. Its protein is CASSSWDRGDLAKNIQYF.

The chain joins TRBV24-1 to TRBJ2-5; tentative D call: TRBD1 (5 bases). From germline, CDR1 is KGHDR and CDR2 SFDVKD. The V gene lost 4 bases and the J gene lost 4 bases, with 18 bases spanning the gap. The CDR3 runs to 16 residues. The CDR3 loop reads CATSDGRKGARETQYF. For the CDR3, the DNA is TGTGCCACCAGTGACGGACGCAAAGGGGCTAGAGAGACCCAGTACTTC.

The V gene is TRBV28, the J gene TRBJ2-1; possibly TRBD1 for D (6 bases). Trimming left V 7 bases short and J 0 bases short, with 13 bases between. The CDR3 runs to 15 residues. The germline CDR1 and CDR2 sequences are MDHEN and SYDVKM. The chain's CDR3 is CASNLGTLSYNEQFF. For the CDR3, the DNA is TGTGCCAGCAATCTTGGGACACTCTCCTACAATGAGCAGTTCTTC.

The chain has TRBV5-4 and TRBJ2-5; D gene unclear. The DNA matches TRBJ2-1 better at its end, which makes the J call doubtful. CDR3 size: 13 residues. Germline V gene sequence: CDR1 SGHNT, CDR2 YYREEE (reference sequence). The CDR3 region is CASSLTGIELQFF. CDR3 sequence (DNA): TGTGCCAGCAGCTTAACGGGTATCGAGCTTCAGTTCTTC.

The J gene is TRBJ2-5, the V gene TRBV15; 7 bases map to TRBD1. V trimming: 9 bases; J trimming: 1 base; junction bases outside the gene matches: 5. CDR3 size: 13 residues. Germline CDR1 is LNHNV and CDR2 is YYDKDF (reference sequence). The CDR3 nucleotides read TGTGCCACTACGACAGGGTTCCAAGAGACCCAGTACTTC. Amino acid sequence: CATTTGFQETQYF.

This clonotype was seen only once. The chain links TRBV6-1 to TRBJ1-5, with D maybe TRBD1 (5 bases). V was pared by 5 bases and J by 0 bases, with 17 bases between. Germline CDR1 is MNHNS and CDR2 is SASEGT. CDR3 length: 17 amino acids. For the CDR3, the DNA is TGTGCCAGCAGTCCCCAGACAGCGTTCTATAGCAATCAGCCCCAGCATTTT. Its translation is CASSPQTAFYSNQPQHF.

The gene calls are TRBV19 and TRBJ1-4, with 8 positions matching TRBD1. The J segment lost 1 base and the V segment lost 4 bases, leaving 8 bases of the junction unmatched. This CDR3 is 17 amino acids long. Germline-derived CDR1 and CDR2 are LNHDA and SQIVND (reference sequence). The CDR3 coding sequence is TGTGCCAGTAGTACCGGGACAGGTGCGGTAACTAATGAAAAACTGTTTTTT. Its translation is CASSTGTGAVTNEKLFF.

This rearrangement joins TRBV4-2 to TRBJ2-1; 11 bases are shared with TRBD1. J was trimmed by 6 bases and V by 1 base; bases with no gene match: 8. Germline-derived CDR1 and CDR2 are LGHNA and YNFKEQ. The CDR3 covers 17 residues. The CDR3 spells CASSQVGGTGGGNEQFF. DNA of the CDR3: TGTGCCAGCAGCCAAGTCGGAGGGACAGGGGGTGGCAATGAGCAGTTCTTC.

The chain has TRBV11-2 and TRBJ2-1, with D possibly TRBD1 on 5 matching bases. V lost 0 bases and J lost 7, with 10 bases in between. The germline V gene has CDR1 SGHAT and CDR2 FQNNGV. The CDR3 totals 14 residues. CDR3 sequence: CASSLDGQNNEQFF. The CDR3 DNA is TGTGCCAGCAGCTTAGACGGACAAAATAATGAGCAGTTCTTC.

The table lists this clonotype with a few counts. V usage is TRBV12-3 or TRBV12-4 and J usage is TRBJ2-5; D is ambiguous. The J call may be in error: the DNA end matches TRBJ2-7 better. This CDR3 spans 15 amino acids. CDR3 sequence reads: CASSLAGKTSYEQYF. CDR3 nucleotides: TGTGCCAGCAGTTTAGCGGGGAAAACCTCCTACGAGCAGTACTTC.

The chain links TRBV4-3 to TRBJ2-3; the D gene is possibly TRBD1 (6 bases). The germline V gene encodes CDR1 LGHNA and CDR2 YSLEER. The CDR3 loop spans 16 amino acids. Trimming cost V 0 bases and J 3 bases, with 13 bases left between them. CDR3 bases: TGCGCCAGCAGCCAAGATCTCAGGGGACCGACAGATACGCAGTATTTT. Its translation is CASSQDLRGPTDTQYF.

This clonotype was counted only a few times. The gene calls are TRBV20-1 and TRBJ2-5; D is tentatively TRBD1 or TRBD2 (5 bases each). Matching the DNA end better, TRBJ2-7 makes the J call doubtful. CDR1 DFQATT and CDR2 SNEGSKA come from the germline V gene (reference sequence). This CDR3 comprises 15 residues. The CDR3 sequence: CSARNGDDAGYEQYF. CDR3 nucleotide sequence: TGCAGTGCTAGAAACGGGGACGATGCAGGTTACGAGCAGTACTTC.

This clonotype occurred a few times. V is TRBV5-8 and J is TRBJ2-1, with TRBD2 as a possible D gene (6 bases). V gave up 2 bases and J gave up 6 bases, with 21 bases separating them. CDR3 length: 17 residues. The germline gives CDR1 SGHTS, CDR2 YDEGEE. The CDR3 DNA follows: TGTGCCAGCAGCTTTCATCCCACCGGACTACGGTCCAATGAGCAGTTCTTC. Translating it yields CASSFHPTGLRSNEQFF.

This clonotype was seen just once. This chain joins TRBV4-1 and TRBJ2-5; the D is unclear. The CDR3 extends over 13 amino acids. The V end lost 0 bases, the J end lost 11 bases, and 13 bases lay between the germline ends. CDR1 and CDR2 (germline): MGHRA, YSYEKL. This CDR3 reads CASSQDLTYQQYF. CDR3 DNA sequence: TGCGCCAGCAGCCAAGATCTCACGTACCAGCAGTACTTC.